The clone carrying this T cell receptor (beta chain) was seen a handful of times. What it binds is not known. Trimming stripped 0 bases from V and 5 bases from J, with 13 bases between. CDR1 and CDR2 (germline): DFQATT, SNEGSKA (reference sequence). This CDR3 has 14 amino acids. The data originate from a study of CD8 T cells in ankylosing spondylitis. Points from the study as a whole: Characteristic, it appeared, of ankylosing spondylitis blood was a TCR beta motif of about eight highly homologous variants.

Preparation of TCR beta libraries was done by quantitative 5'-RACE with molecular barcodes. TCRdb processed the 5' RACE reads anew with MiXCR; each CDR3 protein has one entry. The table shows under 450,000 distinct CDR3 sequences, with 15% to 20% occurring only once. The sequence derives from a male donor with ankylosing spondylitis. Sequencing was performed on blood, either unsorted or a sorted T cell fraction (not recorded which). The chain uses TRBV20-1 and TRBJ1-2, with D possibly being TRBD1 (5 bases). Here the CDR3 DNA reads TGCAGTGCTAGAGATGGGACTTCGACTTATGGCTACACCTTC. Translated, it gives CSARDGTSTYGYTF.